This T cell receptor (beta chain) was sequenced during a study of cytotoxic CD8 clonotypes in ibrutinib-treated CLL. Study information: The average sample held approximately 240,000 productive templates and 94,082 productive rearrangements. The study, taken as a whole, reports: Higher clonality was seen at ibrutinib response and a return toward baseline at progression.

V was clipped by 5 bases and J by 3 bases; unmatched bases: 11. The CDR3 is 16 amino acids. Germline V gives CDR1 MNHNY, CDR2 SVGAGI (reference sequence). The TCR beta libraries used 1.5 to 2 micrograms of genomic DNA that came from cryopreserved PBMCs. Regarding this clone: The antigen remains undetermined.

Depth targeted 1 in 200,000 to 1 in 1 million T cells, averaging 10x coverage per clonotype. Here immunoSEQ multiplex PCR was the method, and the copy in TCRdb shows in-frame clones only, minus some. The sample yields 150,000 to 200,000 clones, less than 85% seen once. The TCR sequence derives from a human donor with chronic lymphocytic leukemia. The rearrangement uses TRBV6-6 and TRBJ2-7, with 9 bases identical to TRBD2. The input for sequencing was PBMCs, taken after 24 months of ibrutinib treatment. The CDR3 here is CASSQGRLADHYEQYF. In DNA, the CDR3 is TGTGCCAGCAGTCAGGGACGACTAGCGGATCACTACGAGCAGTACTTC.